The 30 T cell receptor beta chains below were found in one sample sequenced in a study of beta chain features in type 1 diabetes. Expressed TCRB transcripts got sequenced, as all isolated RNA was reverse transcribed. TCRdb's table, derived via immunoSEQ multiplex PCR, lists solely in-frame clones and lacks some. The sample lists 300,000 to 350,000 clones; 14% were seen once. The material sequenced was central memory CD4+ T cells from blood. Source of these receptors: a man aged 30-40 years in good health.

This clone was seen a handful of times. This sequence joins TRBV4-1 and TRBJ1-6; D is undetermined. Trimming removed 0 bases from V and 13 bases from J, with 16 bases in between. The CDR3 runs to 15 residues. Germline assignment: CDR1 MGHRA and CDR2 YSYEKL. The CDR3 coding sequence is TGCGCCAGCAGCCAAGATCCACTAGGGTCATCCCCCCTCCACTTT. Its translation: CASSQDPLGSSPLHF.

The chain has TRBV5-6 and TRBJ1-5; D remains ambiguous. The CDR3 consists of 12 residues. The V end was cut by 0 bases, the J end by 7 bases, with 5 bases between. The germline CDR1 and CDR2 sequences are SGHDT and YYEEEE. In nucleotides, the CDR3 is TGTGCCAGCAGCTTGGTTGACCAGCCCCAGCATTTT. Its protein is CASSLVDQPQHF.

This clone was seen more than once but under ten times. The V call is TRBV7-9, the J call TRBJ1-5, with 11 bases aligning to TRBD1. Germline CDR1 is SEHNR and CDR2 is FQNEAQ (reference sequence). The CDR3 is made up of 16 amino acids. V dropped 5 bases and J dropped 0; count of bases not matched to a gene: 3. CDR3 protein: CASSRTGGYSNQPQHF. CDR3 coding DNA: TGTGCCAGCAGCCGGACAGGGGGCTATAGCAATCAGCCCCAGCATTTT.

V usage is TRBV5-1 and J usage is TRBJ1-2, with D perhaps TRBD1 (6 bases). Germline-derived CDR1 and CDR2 are SGHRS and YFSETQ. V was shortened by 0 bases and J by 4 bases, with 10 bases between the two germline ends. This CDR3 comprises 14 residues. The CDR3 spells CASSLAQGPYGYTF. In DNA, the CDR3 is TGCGCCAGCAGCTTGGCTCAGGGGCCCTATGGCTACACCTTC.

The rearrangement joins TRBV2 to TRBJ1-1; 7 bases map to TRBD1. Germline V gene lookup returns CDR1 SNHLY and CDR2 FYNNEI. V shed 4 bases and J 4 bases; nucleotides not matched to a gene: 3. The CDR3 extends over 13 amino acids. The CDR3 spells CASSADRATEAFF. The CDR3 DNA reads TGTGCCAGCAGTGCAGACAGGGCCACTGAAGCTTTCTTT. Based on the CDR3 plus reference TRBV2 and TRBJ1-1, the full variable domain is EPEVTQTPSHQVTQMGQEVILRCVPISNHLYFYWYRQILGQKVEFLVSFYNNEISEKSEIFDDQFSVERPDGSNFTLKIRSTKLEDSAMYFCASSADRATEAFFGQGTRLTVV.

A few counts support this clone. V is TRBV29-1 and J is TRBJ1-2, with 7 bases lining up with TRBD1. With 7 bases clipped from V and 8 bases from J, the junction kept 10 bases outside the gene matches. This CDR3 is built from 12 residues. Germline CDR1 SQVTM, CDR2 ANQGSEA. The CDR3 protein is CSGEEGAGGYTF. The CDR3 bases are TGCAGCGGCGAAGAGGGGGCAGGCGGCTACACCTTC. Variable domain in full (rest from reference TRBV29-1 and TRBJ1-2): SAVISQKPSRDICQRGTSLTIQCQVDSQVTMMFWYRQQPGQSLTLIATANQGSEATYESGFVIDKFPISRPNLTFSTLTVSNMSPEDSSIYLCSGEEGAGGYTFGSGTRLTVV.

The V and J genes are TRBV7-9 and TRBJ1-1; D call uncertain. The V end lost 5 bases, the J end lost 1 base, and 11 bases lay between the germline ends. This CDR3 region has 14 residues. In germline, CDR1 is SEHNR, CDR2 FQNEAQ (reference sequence). CDR3 sequence (DNA): TGTGCCAGCAGCCCCGGAACAGAGAACACTGAAGCTTTCTTT. It encodes CASSPGTENTEAFF.

This clone turned up a few times. The CDR3 DNA is TGTGCCAGCAGCCCCCGACTAGCGGGACCATCTAGCACAGATACGCAGTATTTT. Translating it yields CASSPRLAGPSSTDTQYF. The chain links TRBV7-2 to TRBJ2-3; 11 nucleotides agree with TRBD2. Unmatched junction bases numbered 10, after V lost 5 bases and J lost 0 bases. Germline lookup yields CDR1 SGHTA and CDR2 FQGNSA. The CDR3 covers 18 residues.

At least ten counts were recorded for this clone. The chain combines TRBV14 with TRBJ2-5, with D unclear. Germline CDR1 SGHDN, CDR2 FVKESK. The V and J ends lost 0 bases and 2 bases respectively, with 10 bases between them. CDR3 size: 15 residues. CDR3 sequence: CASSQEPIPQETQYF. CDR3 coding DNA: TGTGCCAGCAGCCAAGAACCCATTCCTCAAGAGACCCAGTACTTC.

The table lists this clone with a few counts. The chain combines TRBV12-5 with TRBJ2-1, with TRBD1 matching 9 bases. This CDR3 has 12 amino acids. CDR1 LGHNT and CDR2 FRNRAP come from the germline V gene. V was pared by 10 bases and J by 4 bases, with 2 bases of the junction left unmatched. The DNA of the CDR3 is TGTGCTATGACAGGGGGATACAATGAGCAGTTCTTC. It specifies CAMTGGYNEQFF.

This clone was seen a few times. The gene calls are TRBV2 and TRBJ2-5, with 12 bases lining up with TRBD1. V gave up 10 bases and J gave up 5 bases; unmatched junction bases: 5. This CDR3 spans 13 amino acids. Per the germline V gene, CDR1 is SNHLY and CDR2 is FYNNEI. The chain's CDR3 is CATGDRGRETQYF. The CDR3 region has the DNA TGTGCCACCGGGGACAGGGGGCGGGAGACCCAGTACTTC. Full variable domain (rest looked up from reference TRBV2 and TRBJ2-5): EPEVTQTPSHQVTQMGQEVILRCVPISNHLYFYWYRQILGQKVEFLVSFYNNEISEKSEIFDDQFSVERPDGSNFTLKIRSTKLEDSAMYFCATGDRGRETQYFGPGTRLLVL.

The rearrangement joins TRBV6-5 to TRBJ2-5, with a tentative D call TRBD2 (6 bases). Trimming pared 5 bases from V and 5 bases from J, leaving 6 bases between. CDR1 is MNHEY, CDR2 SVGAGI, per germline. CDR3 length equals 11 residues. The CDR3 DNA reads as TGTGCCAGCAGTGGGGGGGAGACCCAGTACTTC. Translated, it gives CASSGGETQYF.

This rearrangement joins TRBV7-2 to TRBJ2-3, with no clear D. CDR1 is SGHTA and CDR2 is FQGNSA in the germline V gene. The ends were cut back, 7 bases at V and 1 base at J, with 12 bases in the middle. The CDR3 sequence is 14 residues long. The CDR3 region has the DNA TGTGCCAGCACCACTTATCTACGCACAGATACGCAGTATTTT. Protein: CASTTYLRTDTQYF. Using reference TRBV7-2 and TRBJ2-3 for the parts outside the CDR3, the full variable domain is GAGVSQSPSNKVTEKGKDVELRCDPISGHTALYWYRQSLGQGLEFLIYFQGNSAPDKSGLPSDRFSAERTGGSVSTLTIQRTQQEDSAVYLCASTTYLRTDTQYFGPGTRLTVL.

As to this clone: A read error may account for a junction end that differs from germline. The V and J genes are TRBV7-2 and TRBJ2-1, with D possibly called TRBD1 or TRBD2 (6 bases each). Germline CDR1 and CDR2: SGHTA and FQGNSA. This CDR3 has 11 residues. The CDR3 loop reads CASRLNRGPVF. For the CDR3, the DNA is TGTGCCAGCAGACTAAACCGGGGGCCCGTCTTC.

The rearrangement joins TRBV18 to TRBJ1-2, with D perhaps TRBD1 (6 bases). The CDR3 has 14 amino acids. Germline CDR1 is KGHSH and CDR2 is LQKENI. The germline V and J ends were trimmed by 4 bases and 4 bases, with 13 bases remaining between them. CDR3 region: CASSRGGSSYGYTF. The DNA of the CDR3 is TGTGCCAGCTCACGCGGGGGCTCTTCCTATGGCTACACCTTC.

This clone was seen a handful of times. The genes are TRBV5-6 and TRBJ2-7; the D is unclear. The ends were cut back, 1 base at V and 3 bases at J, with 2 bases in the middle. CDR1 is SGHDT, CDR2 YYEEEE, per germline. This CDR3 comprises 11 residues. CDR3: CASSLNYEQYF. CDR3 in DNA: TGTGCCAGCAGCTTGAACTACGAGCAGTACTTC.

The sample holds a few counts of this clone. The chain combines TRBV5-1 with TRBJ1-4; the match to TRBD1 covers 7 bases. This CDR3 has 15 amino acids. Germline assignment: CDR1 SGHRS and CDR2 YFSETQ. The junction had 11 bases not matched to a gene; V was cut back by 3 bases and J by 9 bases. DNA of the CDR3: TGCGCCAGCAGCTCAGGACAGGCCCCGATGCAAAAACTGTTTTTT. Its protein is CASSSGQAPMQKLFF.

This clone was observed a few times. This chain joins TRBV7-2 and TRBJ2-7; D might be TRBD1 or TRBD2, each matching 7 bases. Germline V CDR1 and CDR2: SGHTA, FQGNSA. Between the trimmed V and J ends, which lost 5 bases and 4 bases, there was a span of 15 bases. The CDR3 extends over 14 amino acids. The CDR3 bases are TGTGCCAGCAGCAGACAGGGAGGGTCATACGAGCAGTACTTC. Translation: CASSRQGGSYEQYF.

The rearrangement joins TRBV30 to TRBJ1-3; no clear D gene. Trimming pared 4 bases from V and 8 bases from J, leaving 12 bases between. Germline values: CDR1 GTSNPN, CDR2 SVGIG (reference sequence). The length of the CDR3 is 12 residues. The CDR3 loop reads CAWTELGDTIYF. CDR3 bases: TGTGCCTGGACGGAATTAGGAGACACCATATATTTT.

As concerns this clone: Additional DNA sequences in this sample encode the identical CDR3. This chain uses TRBV7-2 with TRBJ2-5; maybe TRBD2 (5 bases). The V end lost 4 bases, the J end lost 5 bases, and 11 bases lay between the germline ends. The CDR3 sequence is 13 residues long. Germline V gene lookup returns CDR1 SGHTA and CDR2 FQGNSA. CDR3 sequence: CASSSARRETQYF. For the CDR3, the DNA is TGTGCCAGCAGCTCCGCTAGGAGGGAGACCCAGTACTTC.

This clone was counted at least ten times. CDR3 sequence: CASSLGQVNTEAFF. The DNA for the CDR3 is TGTGCCAGCAGCTTAGGACAGGTGAACACTGAAGCTTTCTTT. The rearrangement uses TRBV7-9 and TRBJ1-1, with a possible D match to TRBD1 (6 bases). The CDR3 sequence is 14 residues long. CDR1 and CDR2 from the germline V gene are SEHNR and FQNEAQ (reference sequence). V was cut by 1 base and J by 0 bases, with 6 bases left in between.

This clone turned up a few times. CDR3 in DNA: TGTGCCAGCAGCTTCAACTCAGAGACCCAGTACTTC. Its protein is CASSFNSETQYF. The chain carries TRBV11-3 and TRBJ2-5; D is unclear. CDR3 length: 12 amino acids. Germline CDR1 and CDR2: SGHNT and YENEEA. V lost 3 bases and J 4 bases, leaving 6 bases between the germline ends.

The J gene is TRBJ2-3, the V gene TRBV19; D may correspond to TRBD1 or TRBD2 (5 bases each). CDR1 and CDR2 from the germline V gene are LNHDA and SQIVND (reference sequence). The length of the CDR3 is 15 residues. Trimming left V 2 bases short and J 1 base short, with 10 bases between. The chain's CDR3 is CASSILGEGTDTQYF. The CDR3 DNA sequence: TGTGCCAGTAGTATACTGGGGGAAGGCACAGATACGCAGTATTTT.

This clone appeared a few times. This sequence joins TRBV29-1 and TRBJ2-2, with D perhaps matching TRBD1 or TRBD2 (5 bases each). CDR1 is SQVTM, CDR2 ANQGSEA, per germline. V lost 3 bases and J 0 bases, leaving 8 bases between the germline ends. The CDR3 consists of 14 residues. The DNA of the CDR3 is TGCAGCGTTGACGGGACGGCGAACACCGGGGAGCTGTTTTTT. The encoded protein is CSVDGTANTGELFF.

This clone appeared many times. The chain uses TRBV6-6 and TRBJ2-7; D perhaps matches TRBD1 (6 bases). Germline V gene lookup returns CDR1 MNHNY and CDR2 SVGAGI (reference sequence). V was pared by 2 bases and J by 5 bases, with 10 bases between. The CDR3 has 13 amino acids. DNA for the CDR3: TGTGCCAGCAGTTACGAAACAGGGCACGAGCAGTACGTC. Translated, it gives CASSYETGHEQYV.

This CDR3 is CASSQRTGGLNTGELFF. The CDR3, as DNA: TGCGCCAGCAGCCAACGGACAGGGGGCTTGAACACCGGGGAGCTGTTTTTT. V gene TRBV4-1 combines with J gene TRBJ2-2; 11 nucleotides match TRBD1. The CDR3 extends over 17 amino acids. Looked up from germline, CDR1 is MGHRA and CDR2 is YSYEKL. The V segment lost 2 bases and the J segment 1 base; nucleotides outside the gene matches: 3.

The chain links TRBV9 to TRBJ2-5, with D maybe TRBD1 (5 bases). Trimming took off 0 bases at V and 2 bases at J, with 8 bases between the two ends. The CDR3 runs to 14 residues. Germline values: CDR1 SGDLS, CDR2 YYNGEE. For the CDR3, the DNA is TGTGCCAGCAGCGTAGATCACAGGCAAGAGACCCAGTACTTC. It encodes CASSVDHRQETQYF.

J is TRBJ1-2 and V is TRBV5-6; 8 bases map to TRBD1. Germline lookup yields CDR1 SGHDT and CDR2 YYEEEE. The trim removed 4 bases at V and 5 bases at J, leaving 7 bases unmatched. The CDR3 has 14 amino acids. CDR3: CASSRTGQVYGYTF. CDR3 bases: TGTGCCAGCAGCCGTACGGGACAGGTTTATGGCTACACCTTC.

This sequence joins TRBV7-9 and TRBJ1-5; tentatively, D is TRBD1 (5 bases). The CDR3 has 15 residues. The V end lost 1 base, the J end lost 2 bases, and 9 bases lay between the germline ends. Germline loops: CDR1 SEHNR, CDR2 FQNEAQ (reference sequence). In DNA, the CDR3 is TGTGCCAGCAGCTTAGGCAGGGTTGGCAATCAGCCCCAGCATTTT. Translated: CASSLGRVGNQPQHF.

This clone was counted a few times. V and J are TRBV20-1 and TRBJ2-3; D is undetermined. Germline CDR1 reads DFQATT; CDR2 reads SNEGSKA (reference sequence). V lost 5 bases, J lost 3 bases, and 6 bases lay in between. The CDR3 spans 11 residues. The CDR3 loop is CSAGRTDTQYF. The CDR3 bases are TGCAGTGCTGGCCGGACAGATACGCAGTATTTT.